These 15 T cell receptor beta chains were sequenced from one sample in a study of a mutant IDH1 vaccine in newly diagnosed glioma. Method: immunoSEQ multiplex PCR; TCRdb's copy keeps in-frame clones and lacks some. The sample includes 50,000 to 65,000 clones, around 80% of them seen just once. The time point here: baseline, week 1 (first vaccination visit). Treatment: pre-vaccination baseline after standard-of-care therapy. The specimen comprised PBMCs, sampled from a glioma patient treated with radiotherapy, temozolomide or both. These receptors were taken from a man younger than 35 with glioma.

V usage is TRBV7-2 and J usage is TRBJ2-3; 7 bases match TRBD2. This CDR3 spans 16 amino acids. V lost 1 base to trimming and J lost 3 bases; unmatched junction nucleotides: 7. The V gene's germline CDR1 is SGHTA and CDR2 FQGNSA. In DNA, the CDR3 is TGTGCCAGCAGCTTAGATAGGCGGGGGATAACAGATACGCAGTATTTT. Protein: CASSLDRRGITDTQYF.

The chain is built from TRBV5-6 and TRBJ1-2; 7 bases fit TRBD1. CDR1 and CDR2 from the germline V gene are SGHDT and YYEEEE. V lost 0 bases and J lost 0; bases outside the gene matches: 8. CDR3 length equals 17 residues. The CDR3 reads CASSLAGTVIANYGYTF. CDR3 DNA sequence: TGTGCCAGCAGCTTGGCCGGGACAGTGATAGCTAACTATGGCTACACCTTC.

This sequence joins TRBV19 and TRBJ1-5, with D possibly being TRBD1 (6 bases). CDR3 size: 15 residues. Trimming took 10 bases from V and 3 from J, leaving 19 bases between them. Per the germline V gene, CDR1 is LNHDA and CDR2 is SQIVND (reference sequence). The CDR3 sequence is CATAVAGVNNQPQHF. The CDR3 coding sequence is TGTGCCACCGCGGTGGCAGGGGTTAACAATCAGCCCCAGCATTTT.

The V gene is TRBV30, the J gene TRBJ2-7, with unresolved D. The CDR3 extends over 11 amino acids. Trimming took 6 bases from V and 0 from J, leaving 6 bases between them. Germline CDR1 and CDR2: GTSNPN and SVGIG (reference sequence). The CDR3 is CACDNSYEQYF. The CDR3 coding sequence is TGTGCCTGTGACAACTCCTACGAGCAGTACTTC. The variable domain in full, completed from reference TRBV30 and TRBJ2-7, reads SQTIHQWPATLVQPVGSPLSLECTVEGTSNPNLYWYRQAAGRGLQLLFYSVGIGQISSEVPQNLSASRPQDRQFILSSKKLLLSDSGFYLCACDNSYEQYFGPGTRLTVT.

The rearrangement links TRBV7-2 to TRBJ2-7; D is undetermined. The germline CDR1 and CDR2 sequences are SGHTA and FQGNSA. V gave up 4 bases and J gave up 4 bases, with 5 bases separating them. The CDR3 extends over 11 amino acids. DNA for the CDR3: TGTGCCAGCAGCTCGAAGTACGAGCAGTACTTC. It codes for CASSSKYEQYF.

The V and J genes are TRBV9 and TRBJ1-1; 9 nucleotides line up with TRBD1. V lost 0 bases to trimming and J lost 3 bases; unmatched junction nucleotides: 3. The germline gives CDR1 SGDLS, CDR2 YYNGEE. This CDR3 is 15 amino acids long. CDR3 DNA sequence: TGTGCCAGCAGCGTAGAGGGACAGGGTTACACTGAAGCTTTCTTT. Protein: CASSVEGQGYTEAFF.

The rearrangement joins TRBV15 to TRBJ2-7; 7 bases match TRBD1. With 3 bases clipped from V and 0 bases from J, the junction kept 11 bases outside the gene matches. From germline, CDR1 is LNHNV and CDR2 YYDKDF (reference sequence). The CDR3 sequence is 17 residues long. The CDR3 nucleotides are TGTGCCACCAGCAGGGACGCGACAGGGTTGGGCTCCTACGAGCAGTACTTC. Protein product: CATSRDATGLGSYEQYF.

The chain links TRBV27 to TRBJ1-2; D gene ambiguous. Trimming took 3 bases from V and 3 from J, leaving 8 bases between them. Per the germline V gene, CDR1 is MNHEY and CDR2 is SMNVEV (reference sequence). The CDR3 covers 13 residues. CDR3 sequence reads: CASSFVSYYGYTF. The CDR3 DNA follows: TGTGCCAGCAGTTTTGTAAGCTACTATGGCTACACCTTC.

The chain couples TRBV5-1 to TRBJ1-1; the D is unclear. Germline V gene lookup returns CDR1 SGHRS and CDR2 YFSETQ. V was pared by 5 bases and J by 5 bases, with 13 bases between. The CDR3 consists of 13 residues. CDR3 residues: CASRDMVGTEAFF. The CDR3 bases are TGCGCCAGCAGAGATATGGTGGGGACTGAAGCTTTCTTT.

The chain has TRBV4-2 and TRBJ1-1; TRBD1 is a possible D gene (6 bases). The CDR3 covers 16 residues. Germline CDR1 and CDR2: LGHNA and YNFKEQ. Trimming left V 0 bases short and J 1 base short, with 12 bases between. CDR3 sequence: CASSQDYRAPNTEAFF. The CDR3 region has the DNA TGTGCCAGCAGCCAAGATTACAGGGCCCCGAACACTGAAGCTTTCTTT.

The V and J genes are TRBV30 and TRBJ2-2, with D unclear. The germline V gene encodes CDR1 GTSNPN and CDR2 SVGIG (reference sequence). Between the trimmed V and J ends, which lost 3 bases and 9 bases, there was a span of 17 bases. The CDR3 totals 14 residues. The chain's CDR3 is CAWSPPPLPRELFF. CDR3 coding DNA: TGTGCCTGGAGCCCACCCCCACTACCTAGGGAGCTGTTTTTT.

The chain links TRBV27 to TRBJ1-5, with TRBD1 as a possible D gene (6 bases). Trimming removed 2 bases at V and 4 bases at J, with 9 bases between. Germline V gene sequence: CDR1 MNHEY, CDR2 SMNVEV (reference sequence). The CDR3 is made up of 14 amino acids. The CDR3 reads CASSLGTNNQPQHF. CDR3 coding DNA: TGTGCCAGCAGTTTAGGGACAAATAATCAGCCCCAGCATTTT.

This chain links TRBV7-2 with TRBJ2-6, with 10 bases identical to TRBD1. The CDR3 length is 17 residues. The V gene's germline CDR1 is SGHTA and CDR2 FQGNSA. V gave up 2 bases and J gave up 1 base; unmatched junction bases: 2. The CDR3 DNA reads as TGTGCCAGCAGCTTACCGGGACAGGGGTCTGGGGCCAACGTCCTGACTTTC. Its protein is CASSLPGQGSGANVLTF.

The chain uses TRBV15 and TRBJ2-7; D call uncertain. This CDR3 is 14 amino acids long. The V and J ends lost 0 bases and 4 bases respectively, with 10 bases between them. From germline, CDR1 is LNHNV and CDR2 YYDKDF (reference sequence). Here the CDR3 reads CATSRDVSGYEQYF. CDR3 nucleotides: TGTGCCACCAGCAGAGATGTATCAGGTTACGAGCAGTACTTC.

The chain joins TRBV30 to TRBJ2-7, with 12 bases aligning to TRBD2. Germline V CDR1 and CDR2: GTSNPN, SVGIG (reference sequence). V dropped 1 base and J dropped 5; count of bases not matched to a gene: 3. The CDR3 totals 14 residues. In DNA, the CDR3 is TGTGCCTGGAGTGGGACTAGCGGGATCAACGAGCAGTACTTC. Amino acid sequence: CAWSGTSGINEQYF.